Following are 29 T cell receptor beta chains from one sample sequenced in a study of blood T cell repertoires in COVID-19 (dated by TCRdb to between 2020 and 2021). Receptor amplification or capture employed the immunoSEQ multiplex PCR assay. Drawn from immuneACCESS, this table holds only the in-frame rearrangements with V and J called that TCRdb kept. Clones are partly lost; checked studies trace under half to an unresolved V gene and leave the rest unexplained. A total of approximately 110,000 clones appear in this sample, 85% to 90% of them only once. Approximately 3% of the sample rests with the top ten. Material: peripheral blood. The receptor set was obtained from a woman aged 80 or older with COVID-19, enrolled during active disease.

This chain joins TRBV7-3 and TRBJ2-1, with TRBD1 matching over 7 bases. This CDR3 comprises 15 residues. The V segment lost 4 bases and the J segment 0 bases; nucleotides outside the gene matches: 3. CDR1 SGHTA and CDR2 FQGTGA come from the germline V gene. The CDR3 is CASSSSGGSYNEQFF. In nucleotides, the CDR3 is TGTGCCAGCAGCTCTTCAGGGGGCTCCTACAATGAGCAGTTCTTC.

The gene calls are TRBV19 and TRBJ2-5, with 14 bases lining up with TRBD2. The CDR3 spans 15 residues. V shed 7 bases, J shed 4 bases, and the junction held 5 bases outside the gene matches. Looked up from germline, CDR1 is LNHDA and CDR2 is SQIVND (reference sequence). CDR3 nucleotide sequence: TGTGCCAGTACCCCTGGACTAGCGGGAGGAGAGACCCAGTACTTC. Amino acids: CASTPGLAGGETQYF.

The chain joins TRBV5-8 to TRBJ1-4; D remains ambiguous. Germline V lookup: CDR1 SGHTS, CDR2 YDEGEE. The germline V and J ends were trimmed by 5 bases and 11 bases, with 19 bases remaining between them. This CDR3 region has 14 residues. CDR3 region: CASRARGGSLKLFF. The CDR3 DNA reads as TGTGCCAGCAGAGCCCGCGGCGGGAGTTTGAAACTGTTTTTT. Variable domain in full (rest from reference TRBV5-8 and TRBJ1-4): EAGVTQSPTHLIKTRGQQATLRCSPISGHTSVYWYQQALGLGLQFLLWYDEGEERNRGNFPPRFSGRQFPNYSSELNVNALELEDSALYLCASRARGGSLKLFFGSGTQLSVL.

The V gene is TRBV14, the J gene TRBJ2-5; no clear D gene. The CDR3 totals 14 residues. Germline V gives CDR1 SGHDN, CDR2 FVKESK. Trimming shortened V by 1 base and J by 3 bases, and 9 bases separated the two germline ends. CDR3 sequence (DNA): TGTGCCAGCAGCCAAGTCGGCCGGGAAGAGACCCAGTACTTC. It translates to CASSQVGREETQYF.

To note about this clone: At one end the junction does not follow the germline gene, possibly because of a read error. The CDR3 here is CASSLVAGFAVANYGYTF. The CDR3 DNA reads TGTGCCAGCAGTTTAGTAGCGGGGTTTGCAGTAGCTAACTATGGCTACACCTTC. The chain links TRBV11-2 to TRBJ1-2; D gene unclear. This CDR3 has 18 amino acids. Germline lookup yields CDR1 SGHAT and CDR2 FQNNGV.

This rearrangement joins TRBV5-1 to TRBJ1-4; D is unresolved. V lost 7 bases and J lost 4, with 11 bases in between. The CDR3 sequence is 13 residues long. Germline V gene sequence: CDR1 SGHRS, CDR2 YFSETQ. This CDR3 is CASAESHNEKLFF. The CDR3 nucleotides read TGCGCCAGCGCCGAGAGCCATAATGAAAAACTGTTTTTT.

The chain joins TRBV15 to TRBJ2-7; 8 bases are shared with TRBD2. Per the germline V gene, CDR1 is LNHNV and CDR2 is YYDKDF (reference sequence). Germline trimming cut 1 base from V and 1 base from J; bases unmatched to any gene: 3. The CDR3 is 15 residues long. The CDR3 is CATSRGGGRSYEQYF. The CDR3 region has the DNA TGTGCCACCAGCAGAGGAGGCGGGAGGTCCTACGAGCAGTACTTC. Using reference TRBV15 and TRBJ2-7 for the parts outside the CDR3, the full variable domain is DAMVIQNPRYQVTQFGKPVTLSCSQTLNHNVMYWYQQKSSQAPKLLFHYYDKDFNNEADTPDNFQSRRPNTSFCFLDIRSPGLGDTAMYLCATSRGGGRSYEQYFGPGTRLTVT.

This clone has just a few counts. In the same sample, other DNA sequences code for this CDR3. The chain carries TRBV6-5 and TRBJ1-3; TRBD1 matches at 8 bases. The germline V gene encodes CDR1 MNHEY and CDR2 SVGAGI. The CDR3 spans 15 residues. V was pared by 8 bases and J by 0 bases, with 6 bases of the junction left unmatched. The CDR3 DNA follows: TGTGCCAGCTGGGAAACAGGGGGCTCTGGAAACACCATATATTTT. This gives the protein CASWETGGSGNTIYF.

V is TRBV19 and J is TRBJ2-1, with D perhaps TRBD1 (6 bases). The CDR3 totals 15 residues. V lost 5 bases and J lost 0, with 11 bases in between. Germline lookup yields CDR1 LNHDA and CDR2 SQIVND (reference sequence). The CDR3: CASSPQGTSYNEQFF. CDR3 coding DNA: TGTGCCAGTAGTCCACAGGGAACCTCCTACAATGAGCAGTTCTTC.

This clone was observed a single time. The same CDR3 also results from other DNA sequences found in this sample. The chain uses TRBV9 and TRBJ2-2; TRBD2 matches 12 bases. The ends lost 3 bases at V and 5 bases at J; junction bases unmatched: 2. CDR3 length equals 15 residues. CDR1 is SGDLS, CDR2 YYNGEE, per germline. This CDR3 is CASSETSGSTGELFF. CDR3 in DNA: TGTGCCAGCAGCGAGACTAGCGGGAGTACCGGGGAGCTGTTTTTT.

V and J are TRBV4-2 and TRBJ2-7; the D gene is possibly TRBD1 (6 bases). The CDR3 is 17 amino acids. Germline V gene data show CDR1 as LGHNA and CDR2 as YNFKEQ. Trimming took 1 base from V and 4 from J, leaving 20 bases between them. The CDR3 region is CASSQGSLTGQPYEQYF. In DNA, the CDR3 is TGTGCCAGCAGCCAAGGATCTCTCACGGGACAACCATACGAGCAGTACTTC.

CDR3 nucleotides: TGTGCCAGCAGCCGTATGGGGAGCTCCTACGAGCAGTACTTC. Translation gives CASSRMGSSYEQYF. The rearrangement uses TRBV7-8 and TRBJ2-7; D might be TRBD2 (5 bases). Between the trimmed V and J ends, which lost 5 bases and 0 bases, there was a span of 11 bases. This CDR3 contains 14 residues. CDR1 SGHVS and CDR2 FQNEAQ come from the germline V gene.

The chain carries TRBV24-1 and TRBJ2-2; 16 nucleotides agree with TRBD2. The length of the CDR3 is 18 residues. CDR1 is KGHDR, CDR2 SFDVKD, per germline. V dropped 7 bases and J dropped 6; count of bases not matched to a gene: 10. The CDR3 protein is CATSSFGTSGRAAGELFF. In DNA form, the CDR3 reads TGTGCCACCAGCTCCTTCGGGACTAGCGGGAGGGCGGCCGGGGAGCTGTTTTTT.

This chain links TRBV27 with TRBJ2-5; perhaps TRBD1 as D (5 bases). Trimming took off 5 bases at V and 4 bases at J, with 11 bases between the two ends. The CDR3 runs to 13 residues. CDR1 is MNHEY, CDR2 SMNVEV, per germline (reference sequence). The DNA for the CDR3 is TGTGCCAGCAGTAAAGGGGTTCGAGAGACCCAGTACTTC. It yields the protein CASSKGVRETQYF.

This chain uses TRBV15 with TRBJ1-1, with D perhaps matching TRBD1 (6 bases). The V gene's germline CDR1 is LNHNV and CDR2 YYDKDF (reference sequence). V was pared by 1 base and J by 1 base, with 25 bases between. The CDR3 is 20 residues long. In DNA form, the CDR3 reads TGTGCCACCAGCAGAGGGACCCGTGGGCAGGGGCCGAGAGGGAACACTGAAGCTTTCTTT. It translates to CATSRGTRGQGPRGNTEAFF.

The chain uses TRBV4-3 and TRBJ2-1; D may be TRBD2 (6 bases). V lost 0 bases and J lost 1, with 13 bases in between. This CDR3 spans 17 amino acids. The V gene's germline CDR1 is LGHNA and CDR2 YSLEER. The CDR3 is CASSQDNGRESYNEQFF. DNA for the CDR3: TGCGCCAGCAGCCAAGATAACGGGAGAGAATCCTACAATGAGCAGTTCTTC.

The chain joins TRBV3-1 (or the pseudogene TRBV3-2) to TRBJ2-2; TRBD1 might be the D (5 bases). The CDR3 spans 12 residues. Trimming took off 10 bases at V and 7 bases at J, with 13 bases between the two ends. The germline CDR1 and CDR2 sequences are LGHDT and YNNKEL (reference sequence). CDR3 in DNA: TGTGCCACCCTCAAAGGGGACGGGGAGCTGTTTTTT. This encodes CATLKGDGELFF.

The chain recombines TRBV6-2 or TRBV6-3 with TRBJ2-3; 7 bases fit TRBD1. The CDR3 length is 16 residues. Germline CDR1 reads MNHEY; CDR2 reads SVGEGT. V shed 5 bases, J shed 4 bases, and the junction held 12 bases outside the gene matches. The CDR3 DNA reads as TGTGCCAGCAGTGAGAATATCAGGGGGTCGGCAGATACGCAGTATTTT. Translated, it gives CASSENIRGSADTQYF.

CDR3 bases: TGCGCCAGCAGCTTGGAACAGGGCCCCGGGAGGACTGAAGCTTTCTTT. This gives the protein CASSLEQGPGRTEAFF. V is TRBV5-1 and J is TRBJ1-1; D is perhaps TRBD1 (6 bases). This CDR3 is built from 16 residues. V was pared by 0 bases and J by 5 bases, with 17 bases between. Germline-derived CDR1 and CDR2 are SGHRS and YFSETQ.

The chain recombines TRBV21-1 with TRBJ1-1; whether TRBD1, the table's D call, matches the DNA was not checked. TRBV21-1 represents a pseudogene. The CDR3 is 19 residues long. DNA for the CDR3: TGTGCCAGCAGCAATAGGCGAGATGGACACCTAATCCTGAACACTGAAGCTTTCTTT. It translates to CASSNRRDGHLILNTEAFF.

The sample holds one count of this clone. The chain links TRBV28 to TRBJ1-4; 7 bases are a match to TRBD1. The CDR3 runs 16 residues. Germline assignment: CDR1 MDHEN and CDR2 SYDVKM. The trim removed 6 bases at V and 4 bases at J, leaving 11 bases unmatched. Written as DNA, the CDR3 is TGTGCCAGCAGCCTCACCCCGGGACAGTTTAATGAAAAACTGTTTTTT. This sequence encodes CASSLTPGQFNEKLFF.

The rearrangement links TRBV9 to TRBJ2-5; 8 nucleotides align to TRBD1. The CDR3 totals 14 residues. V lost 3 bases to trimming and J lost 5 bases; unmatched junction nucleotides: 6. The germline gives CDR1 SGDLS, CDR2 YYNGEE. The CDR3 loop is CASSAQGARETQYF. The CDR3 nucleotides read TGTGCCAGCAGCGCTCAGGGGGCGAGGGAGACCCAGTACTTC. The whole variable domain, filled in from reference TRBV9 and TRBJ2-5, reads DSGVTQTPKHLITATGQRVTLRCSPRSGDLSVYWYQQSLDQGLQFLIQYYNGEERAKGNILERFSAQQFPDLHSELNLSSLELGDSALYFCASSAQGARETQYFGPGTRLLVL.

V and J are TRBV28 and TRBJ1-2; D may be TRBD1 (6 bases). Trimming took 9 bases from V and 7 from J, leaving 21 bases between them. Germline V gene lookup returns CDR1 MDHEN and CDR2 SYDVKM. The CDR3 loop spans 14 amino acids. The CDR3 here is CASVRPQGSAGYTF. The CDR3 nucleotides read TGTGCCAGTGTCCGGCCACAGGGTTCTGCTGGCTACACCTTC.

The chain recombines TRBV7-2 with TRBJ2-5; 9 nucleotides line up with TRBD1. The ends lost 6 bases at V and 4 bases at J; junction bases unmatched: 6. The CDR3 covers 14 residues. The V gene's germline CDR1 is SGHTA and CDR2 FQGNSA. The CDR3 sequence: CASSRRQGGETQYF. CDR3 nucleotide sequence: TGTGCCAGCAGTCGGAGACAGGGGGGAGAGACCCAGTACTTC.

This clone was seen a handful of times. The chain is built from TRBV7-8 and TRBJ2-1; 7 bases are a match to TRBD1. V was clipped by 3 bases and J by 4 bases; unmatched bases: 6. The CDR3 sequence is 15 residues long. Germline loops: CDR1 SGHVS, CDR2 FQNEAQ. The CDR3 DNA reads TGTGCCAGCAGCTTGGGCCGGGACAGTTACAATGAGCAGTTCTTC. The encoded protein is CASSLGRDSYNEQFF. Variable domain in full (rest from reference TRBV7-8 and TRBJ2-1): GAGVSQSPRYKVAKRGQDVALRCDPISGHVSLFWYQQALGQGPEFLTYFQNEAQLDKSGLPSDRFFAERPEGSVSTLKIQRTQQEDSAVYLCASSLGRDSYNEQFFGPGTRLTVL.

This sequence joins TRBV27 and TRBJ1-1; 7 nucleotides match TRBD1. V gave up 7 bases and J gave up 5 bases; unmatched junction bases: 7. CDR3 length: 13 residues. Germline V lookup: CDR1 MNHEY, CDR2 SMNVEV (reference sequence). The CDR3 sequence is CASNHRGGTEAFF. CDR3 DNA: TGTGCCAGCAATCACAGGGGAGGAACTGAAGCTTTCTTT.

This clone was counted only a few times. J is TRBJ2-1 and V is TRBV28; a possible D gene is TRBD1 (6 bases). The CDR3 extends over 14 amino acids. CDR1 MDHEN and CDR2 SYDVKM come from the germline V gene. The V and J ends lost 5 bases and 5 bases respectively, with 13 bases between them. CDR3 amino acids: CASSGGTRNNEQFF. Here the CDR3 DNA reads TGTGCCAGCAGTGGGGGCACTAGGAACAATGAGCAGTTCTTC. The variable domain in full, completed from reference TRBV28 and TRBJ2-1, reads DVKVTQSSRYLVKRTGEKVFLECVQDMDHENMFWYRQDPGLGLRLIYFSYDVKMKEKGDIPEGYSVSREKKERFSLILESASTNQTSMYLCASSGGTRNNEQFFGPGTRLTVL.

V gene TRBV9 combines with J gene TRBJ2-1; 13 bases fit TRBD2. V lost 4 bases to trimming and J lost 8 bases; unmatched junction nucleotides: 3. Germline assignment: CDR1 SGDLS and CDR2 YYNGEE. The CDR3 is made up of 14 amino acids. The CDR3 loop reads CASSTGLAGDEQFF. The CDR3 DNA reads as TGTGCCAGCAGCACCGGACTAGCGGGAGATGAGCAGTTCTTC.

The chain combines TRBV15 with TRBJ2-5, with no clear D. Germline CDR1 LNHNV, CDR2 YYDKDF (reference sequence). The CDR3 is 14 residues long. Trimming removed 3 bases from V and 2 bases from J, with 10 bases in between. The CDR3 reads CATSSGSGQETQYF. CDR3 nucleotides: TGTGCCACCAGCAGCGGTTCGGGTCAAGAGACCCAGTACTTC.